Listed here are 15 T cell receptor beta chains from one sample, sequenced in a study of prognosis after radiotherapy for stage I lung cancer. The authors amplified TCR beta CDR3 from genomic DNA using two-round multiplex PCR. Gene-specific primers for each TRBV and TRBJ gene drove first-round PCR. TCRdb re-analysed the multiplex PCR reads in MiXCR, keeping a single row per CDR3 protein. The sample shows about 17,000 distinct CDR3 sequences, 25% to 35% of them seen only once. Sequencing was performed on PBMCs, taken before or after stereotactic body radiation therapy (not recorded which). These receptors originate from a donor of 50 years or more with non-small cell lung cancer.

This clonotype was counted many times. For the CDR3, the DNA is TGTGCCACCAGCAGAGCGGGCTTGGGACAGATAAACACCGGGGAGCTGTTTTTT. As protein: CATSRAGLGQINTGELFF. V gene TRBV15 combines with J gene TRBJ2-2; 7 nucleotides agree with TRBD1. The CDR3 loop spans 18 amino acids. J gave up 2 bases and V 1 base, and 10 bases lay outside the gene matches. Germline V gene lookup returns CDR1 LNHNV and CDR2 YYDKDF (reference sequence).

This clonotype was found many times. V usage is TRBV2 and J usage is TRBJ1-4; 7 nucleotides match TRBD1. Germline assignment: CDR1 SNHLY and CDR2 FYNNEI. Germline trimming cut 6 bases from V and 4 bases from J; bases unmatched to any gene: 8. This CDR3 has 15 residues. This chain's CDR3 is CASSARGDSNEKLFF. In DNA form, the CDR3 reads TGTGCCAGCAGCGCACGGGGGGACAGTAATGAAAAACTGTTTTTT.

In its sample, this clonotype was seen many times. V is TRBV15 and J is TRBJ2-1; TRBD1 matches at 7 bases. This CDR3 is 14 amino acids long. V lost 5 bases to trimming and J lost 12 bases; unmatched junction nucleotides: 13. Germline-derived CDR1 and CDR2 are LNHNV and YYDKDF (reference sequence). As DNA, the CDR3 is TGTGCCACCAGCCGCGAAAAATTCCGGGACAGGCAGTTCTTC. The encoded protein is CATSREKFRDRQFF.

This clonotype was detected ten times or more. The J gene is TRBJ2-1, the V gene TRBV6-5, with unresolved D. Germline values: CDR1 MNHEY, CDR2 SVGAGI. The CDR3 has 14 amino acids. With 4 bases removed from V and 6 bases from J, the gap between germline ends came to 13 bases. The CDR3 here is CASSSSGSFNEQFF. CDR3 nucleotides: TGTGCCAGCAGTTCCTCCGGGTCTTTCAATGAGCAGTTCTTC.

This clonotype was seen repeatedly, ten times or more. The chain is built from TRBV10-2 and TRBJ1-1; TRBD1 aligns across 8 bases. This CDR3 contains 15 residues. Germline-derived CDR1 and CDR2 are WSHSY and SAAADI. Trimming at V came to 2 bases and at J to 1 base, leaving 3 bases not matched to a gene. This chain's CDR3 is CASSEPGGRNTEAFF. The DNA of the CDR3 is TGCGCCAGCAGTGAGCCAGGGGGCAGGAACACTGAAGCTTTCTTT.

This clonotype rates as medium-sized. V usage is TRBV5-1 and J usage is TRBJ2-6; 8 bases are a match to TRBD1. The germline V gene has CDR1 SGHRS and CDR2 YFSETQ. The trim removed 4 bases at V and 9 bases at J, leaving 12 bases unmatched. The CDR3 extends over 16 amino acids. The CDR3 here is CASSPGTGRVLNVLTF. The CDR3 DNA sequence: TGCGCCAGCAGCCCCGGGACAGGTCGTGTACTCAACGTCCTGACTTTC.

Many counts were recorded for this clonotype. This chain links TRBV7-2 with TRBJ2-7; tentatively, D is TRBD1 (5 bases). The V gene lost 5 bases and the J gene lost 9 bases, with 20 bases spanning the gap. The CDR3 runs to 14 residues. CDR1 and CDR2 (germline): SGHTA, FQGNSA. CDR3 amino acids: CASSQRARASGQYF. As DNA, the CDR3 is TGTGCCAGCAGCCAGAGAGCCAGGGCAAGTGGGCAGTACTTC.

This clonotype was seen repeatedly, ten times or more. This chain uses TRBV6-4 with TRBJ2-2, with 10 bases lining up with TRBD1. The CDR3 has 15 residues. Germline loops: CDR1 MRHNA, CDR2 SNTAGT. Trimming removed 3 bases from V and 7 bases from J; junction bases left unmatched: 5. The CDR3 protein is CASSEGQGTGGELFF. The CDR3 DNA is TGTGCCAGCAGTGAGGGACAGGGGACCGGCGGGGAGCTGTTTTTT.

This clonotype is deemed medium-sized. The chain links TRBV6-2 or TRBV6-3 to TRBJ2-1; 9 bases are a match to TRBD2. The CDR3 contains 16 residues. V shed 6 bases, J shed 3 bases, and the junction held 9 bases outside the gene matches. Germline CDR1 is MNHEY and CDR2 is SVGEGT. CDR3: CASSPTSGRFYNEQFF. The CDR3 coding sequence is TGTGCCAGCAGCCCTACCAGCGGGAGGTTCTACAATGAGCAGTTCTTC.

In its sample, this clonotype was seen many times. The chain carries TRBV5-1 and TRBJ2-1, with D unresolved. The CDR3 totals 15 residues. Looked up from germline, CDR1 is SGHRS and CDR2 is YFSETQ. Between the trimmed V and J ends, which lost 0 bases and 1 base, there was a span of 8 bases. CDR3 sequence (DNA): TGCGCCAGCAGCTTGGGGCACCTATCCTACAATGAGCAGTTCTTC. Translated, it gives CASSLGHLSYNEQFF.

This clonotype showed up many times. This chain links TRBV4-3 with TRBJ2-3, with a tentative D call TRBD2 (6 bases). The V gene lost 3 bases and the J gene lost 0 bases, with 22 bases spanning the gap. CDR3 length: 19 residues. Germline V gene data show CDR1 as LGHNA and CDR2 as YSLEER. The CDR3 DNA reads TGCGCCAGCAGCCAGGCAGGGCGGGAAAGCCCAGACAGCACAGATACGCAGTATTTT. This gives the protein CASSQAGRESPDSTDTQYF.

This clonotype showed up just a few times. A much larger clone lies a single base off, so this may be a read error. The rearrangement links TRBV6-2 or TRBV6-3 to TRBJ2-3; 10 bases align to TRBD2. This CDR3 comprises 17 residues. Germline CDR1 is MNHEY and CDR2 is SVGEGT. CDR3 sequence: CASSYSGLAESTDTRYF. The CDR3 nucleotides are TGTGCCAGCAGTTACTCCGGACTAGCGGAGAGCACAGATACGCGGTATTTT.

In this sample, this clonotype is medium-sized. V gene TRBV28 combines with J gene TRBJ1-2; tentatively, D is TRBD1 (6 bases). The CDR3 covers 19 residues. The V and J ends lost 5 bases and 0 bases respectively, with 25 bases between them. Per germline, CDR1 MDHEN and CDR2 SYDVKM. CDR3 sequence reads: CASSPPAGTQGETNYGYTF. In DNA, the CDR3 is TGTGCCAGCAGTCCACCCGCCGGGACACAGGGAGAAACTAACTATGGCTACACCTTC.

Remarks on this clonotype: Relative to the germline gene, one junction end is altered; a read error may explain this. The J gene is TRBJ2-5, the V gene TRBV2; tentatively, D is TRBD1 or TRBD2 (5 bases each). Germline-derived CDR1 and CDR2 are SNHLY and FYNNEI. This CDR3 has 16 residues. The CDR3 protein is CASSPHLGDGEDTQYF. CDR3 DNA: TGTGCCAGCAGTCCCCACTTGGGGGACGGAGAAGATACCCAGTACTTC.

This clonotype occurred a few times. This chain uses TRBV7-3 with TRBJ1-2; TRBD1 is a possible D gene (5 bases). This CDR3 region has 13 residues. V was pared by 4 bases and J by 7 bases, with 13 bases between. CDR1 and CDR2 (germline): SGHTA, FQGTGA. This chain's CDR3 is CASSWGRECGYTF. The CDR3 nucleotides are TGTGCCAGCAGCTGGGGGAGGGAGTGTGGCTACACCTTC.